This TCR beta chain appears in the sequencing data of a study of T-cell reconstitution after alpha-beta-depleted transplantation in children. This clonotype was seen a few times. Trimming removed 6 bases from V and 10 bases from J, with 13 bases in between. Germline V gene data show CDR1 as WSHSY and CDR2 as SAAADI. This CDR3 is built from 12 residues. A TCRbeta library incorporating unique molecular identifiers was prepared. TCRdb re-called the PCR reads through MiXCR, storing one row per CDR3 protein. The data show about 350,000 distinct CDR3 sequences, about 14% seen once. The source is a human donor who donated a stem cell graft to a child with Fanconi anemia. The chain is built from TRBV10-2 and TRBJ2-1, with D possibly called TRBD1 or TRBD2 (5 bases each). Sequenced here: PBMCs, sampled from the stem cell graft. CDR3 residues: CASRPPGPEQFF. The CDR3 coding sequence is TGCGCCAGCAGACCCCCGGGGCCCGAGCAGTTCTTC.